This TCR beta chain was sequenced for a study of blood T cell repertoires in COVID-19. About the study: Nucleic acid was either cDNA or gDNA, and it came from T cells, B-cell-depleted T cells, or PBMCs.

Data came from immunoSEQ multiplex PCR; TCRdb stores just in-frame clones and leaves some out. The profile shows approximately 200,000 clones, 80% to 90% of them singletons. Those enrolled in Seattle joined during active infection and were followed longitudinally afterward. The CDR3 sequence is 15 residues long. V was pared by 4 bases and J by 3 bases, with 16 bases between. The V gene's germline CDR1 is MDHEN and CDR2 SYDVKM. The sample comprised peripheral blood. The clonotype originates from a man aged 30 to 39 with COVID-19, enrolled during active disease. The chain couples TRBV28 to TRBJ2-7, with unresolved D. The CDR3 here is CASSSPGSFVYEQYF. Here the CDR3 DNA reads TGTGCCAGCAGTTCTCCCGGGTCTTTCGTCTACGAGCAGTACTTC.